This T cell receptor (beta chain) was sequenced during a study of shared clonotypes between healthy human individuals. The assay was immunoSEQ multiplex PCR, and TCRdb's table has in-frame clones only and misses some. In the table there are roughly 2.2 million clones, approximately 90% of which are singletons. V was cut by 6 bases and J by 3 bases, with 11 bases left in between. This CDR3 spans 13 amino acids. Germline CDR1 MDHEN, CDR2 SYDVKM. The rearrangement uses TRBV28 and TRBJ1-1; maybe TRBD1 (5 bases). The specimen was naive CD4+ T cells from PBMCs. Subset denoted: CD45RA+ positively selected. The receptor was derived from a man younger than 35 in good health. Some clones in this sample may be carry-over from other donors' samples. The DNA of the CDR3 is TGTGCCAGCAGCCCCGGGACGTACACTGAAGCTTTCTTT. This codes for CASSPGTYTEAFF.